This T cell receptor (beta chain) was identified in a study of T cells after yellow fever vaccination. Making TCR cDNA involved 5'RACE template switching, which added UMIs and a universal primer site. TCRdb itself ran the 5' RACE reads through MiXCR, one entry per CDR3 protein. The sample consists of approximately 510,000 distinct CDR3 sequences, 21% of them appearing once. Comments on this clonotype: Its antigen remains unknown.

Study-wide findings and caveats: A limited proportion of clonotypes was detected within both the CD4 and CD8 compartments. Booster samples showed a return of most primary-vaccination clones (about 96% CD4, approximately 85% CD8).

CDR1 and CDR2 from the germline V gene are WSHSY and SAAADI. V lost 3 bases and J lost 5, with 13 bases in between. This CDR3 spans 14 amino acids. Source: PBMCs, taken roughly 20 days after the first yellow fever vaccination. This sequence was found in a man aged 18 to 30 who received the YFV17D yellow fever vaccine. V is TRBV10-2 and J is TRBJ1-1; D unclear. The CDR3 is CASSDIPGGTEAFF. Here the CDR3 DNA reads TGCGCCAGCAGTGACATCCCTGGAGGGACTGAAGCTTTCTTT.